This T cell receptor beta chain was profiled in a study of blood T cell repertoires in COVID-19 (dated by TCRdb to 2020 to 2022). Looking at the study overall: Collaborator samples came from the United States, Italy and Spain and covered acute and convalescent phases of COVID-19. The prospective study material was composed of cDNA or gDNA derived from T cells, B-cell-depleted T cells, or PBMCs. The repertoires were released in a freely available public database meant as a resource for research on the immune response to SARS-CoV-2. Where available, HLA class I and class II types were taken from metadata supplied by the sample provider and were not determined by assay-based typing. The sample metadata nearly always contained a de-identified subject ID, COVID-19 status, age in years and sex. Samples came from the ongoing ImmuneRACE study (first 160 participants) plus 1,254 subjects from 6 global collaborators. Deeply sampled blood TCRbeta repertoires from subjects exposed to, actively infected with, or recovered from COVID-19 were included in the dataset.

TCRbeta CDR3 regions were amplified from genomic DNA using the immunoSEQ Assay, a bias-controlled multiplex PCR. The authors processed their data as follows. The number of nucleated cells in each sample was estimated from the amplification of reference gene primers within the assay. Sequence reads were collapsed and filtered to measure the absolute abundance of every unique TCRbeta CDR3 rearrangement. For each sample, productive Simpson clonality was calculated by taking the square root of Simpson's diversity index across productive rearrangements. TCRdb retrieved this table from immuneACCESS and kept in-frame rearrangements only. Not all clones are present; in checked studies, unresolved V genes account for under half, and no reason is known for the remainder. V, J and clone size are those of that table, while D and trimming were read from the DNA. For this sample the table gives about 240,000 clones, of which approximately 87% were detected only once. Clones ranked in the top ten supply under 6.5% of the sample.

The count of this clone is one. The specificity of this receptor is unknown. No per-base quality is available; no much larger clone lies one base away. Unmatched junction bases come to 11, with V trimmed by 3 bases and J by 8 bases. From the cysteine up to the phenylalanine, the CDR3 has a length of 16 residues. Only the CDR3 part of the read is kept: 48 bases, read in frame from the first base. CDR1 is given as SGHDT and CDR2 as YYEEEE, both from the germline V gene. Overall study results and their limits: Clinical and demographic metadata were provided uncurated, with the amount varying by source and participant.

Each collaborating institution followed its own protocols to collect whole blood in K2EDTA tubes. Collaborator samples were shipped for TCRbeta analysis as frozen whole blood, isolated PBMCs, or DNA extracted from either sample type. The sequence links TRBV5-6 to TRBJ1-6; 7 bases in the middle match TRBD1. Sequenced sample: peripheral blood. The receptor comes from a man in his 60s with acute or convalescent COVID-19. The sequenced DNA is TGTGCCAGCAGCTCCCTCCGGGACAGCCAACATTCACCCCTCCACTTT. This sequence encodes CASSSLRDSQHSPLHF.